This T cell receptor (beta chain) was profiled in a study of OX40 agonist ivuxolimab in advanced cancers. Study details: At 82.7% male, the cohort had a mean age of approximately 64 years, ranging from about 23 to 79. Study outcomes and limitations: Among the lowest peripheral clonal expansion occurred in 0.1-3.0 mg/kg partial responders. There was clonal expansion of CD4+ and CD8+ blood T cells by week 6 at 0.1 to 3.0 mg/kg.

Produced via immunoSEQ multiplex PCR; TCRdb's table is partial and in-frame only. This table holds some 95,000 clones, approximately 90% found once. For this clone: Its target is unknown.

The receptor's source is an adult with an advanced solid tumor such as melanoma, head and neck, liver or kidney cancer. The material was CD4+ or CD8+ T cells sorted from blood, obtained in a trial of the OX40 agonist ivuxolimab.

The CDR3 DNA follows: TGTGCCAGCAGTACTAGTACGAACACCGGGGAGCTGTTTTTT. It yields the protein CASSTSTNTGELFF. The chain has TRBV6-5 and TRBJ2-2; maybe TRBD2 (5 bases). Per the germline V gene, CDR1 is MNHEY and CDR2 is SVGAGI. The CDR3 is 14 amino acids. V lost 5 bases to trimming and J lost 0 bases, with 7 bases between them.